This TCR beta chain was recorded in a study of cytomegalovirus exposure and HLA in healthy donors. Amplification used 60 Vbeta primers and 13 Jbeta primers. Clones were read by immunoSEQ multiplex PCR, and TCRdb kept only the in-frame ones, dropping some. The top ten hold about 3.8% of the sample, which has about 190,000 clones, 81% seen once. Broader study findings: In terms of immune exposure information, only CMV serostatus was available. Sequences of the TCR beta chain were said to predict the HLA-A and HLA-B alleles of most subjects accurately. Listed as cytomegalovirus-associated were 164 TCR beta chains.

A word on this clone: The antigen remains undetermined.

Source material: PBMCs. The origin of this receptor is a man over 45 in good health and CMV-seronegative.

CDR3 in DNA: TGTGCCAGCAGCTTGACAGGGGGTCGGTACAATGAGCAGTTCTTC. Its translation: CASSLTGGRYNEQFF. The rearrangement uses TRBV7-9 and TRBJ2-1; 9 nucleotides line up with TRBD1. In germline, CDR1 is SEHNR, CDR2 FQNEAQ (reference sequence). This CDR3 contains 15 residues. Losses at the gene ends were 3 bases for V and 4 bases for J; bases not matched to a gene: 4. The complete variable domain, with remaining parts taken from reference TRBV7-9 and TRBJ2-1, reads DTGVSQNPRHKITKRGQNVTFRCDPISEHNRLYWYRQTLGQGPEFLTYFQNEAQLEKSRLLSDRFSAERPKGSFSTLEIQRTEQGDSAMYLCASSLTGGRYNEQFFGPGTRLTVL.